This T cell receptor beta chain was identified during a study of lymphopenia after photon versus proton radiotherapy. Profiled with immunoSEQ multiplex PCR; TCRdb holds only in-frame clones, not every one. There are some 30,000 clones in the sample; roughly 90% occur only once, and 6.8% lies in the top ten. Findings and limits, study-wide: After lymphocyte nadir, photon-treated repertoires showed oligoclonal expansion, especially CD8+ Temra.

Points on this clone: As yet, its antigen is unknown.

The CDR3 is made up of 15 amino acids. Germline V gene lookup returns CDR1 MDHEN and CDR2 SYDVKM. V shed 10 bases, J shed 0 bases, and the junction held 8 bases outside the gene matches. The receptor was derived from a woman aged 50 to 60 with pancreatic cancer. V and J are TRBV28 and TRBJ2-1; the match to TRBD2 covers 8 bases. This sample comprised peripheral blood, obtained from a patient treated with photon-based radiotherapy. CDR3 nucleotide sequence: TGTGCCATTAGCGGGGCCCGGAGCTCCTACAATGAGCAGTTCTTC. It codes for CAISGARSSYNEQFF.